The 14 T cell receptor beta chains presented below share a single source sample, sequenced in a study of cytomegalovirus exposure and HLA in healthy donors. PCR amplification relied on 60 Vbeta primers (plus 13 Jbeta primers). Assay used: immunoSEQ multiplex PCR; TCRdb lists only in-frame clones, some missing. The sample yields 150,000 to 200,000 clones, approximately 11% seen once. The source material was PBMCs. These receptors came from a man aged 50-60 years in good health and CMV-seropositive.

The CDR3: CASKGRGPFDEQFF. For the CDR3, the DNA is TGTGCCAGCAAGGGAAGGGGTCCCTTCGATGAGCAGTTCTTC. The rearrangement uses TRBV6-6 and TRBJ2-1; a weak D match, TRBD1 (5 bases). The CDR3 sequence is 14 residues long. Trimming took off 7 bases at V and 8 bases at J, with 18 bases between the two ends. CDR1 is MNHNY and CDR2 is SVGAGI in the germline V gene (reference sequence).

This clone occurred a few times. V usage is TRBV7-2 and J usage is TRBJ2-5, with TRBD2 identical over 7 bases. The CDR3 has 15 amino acids. The J segment lost 4 bases and the V segment lost 2 bases, leaving 7 bases of the junction unmatched. Germline assignment: CDR1 SGHTA and CDR2 FQGNSA. The DNA for the CDR3 is TGTGCCAGCAGCTTATTACTGTCGGGGGGAGAGACCCAGTACTTC. Protein: CASSLLLSGGETQYF. Drawing the rest from reference TRBV7-2 and TRBJ2-5, the complete variable domain is GAGVSQSPSNKVTEKGKDVELRCDPISGHTALYWYRQSLGQGLEFLIYFQGNSAPDKSGLPSDRFSAERTGGSVSTLTIQRTQQEDSAVYLCASSLLLSGGETQYFGPGTRLLVL.

J is TRBJ1-5 and V is TRBV4-1; possible D gene TRBD1, 5 bases. CDR3 length: 15 amino acids. Trimming took off 4 bases at V and 3 bases at J, with 13 bases between the two ends. Germline values: CDR1 MGHRA, CDR2 YSYEKL. The DNA of the CDR3 is TGCGCCAGCAGCCCTCAGGGATTAGCCAATCAGCCCCAGCATTTT. It codes for CASSPQGLANQPQHF.

The chain couples TRBV19 to TRBJ1-6; D might be TRBD1 (5 bases). Germline-derived CDR1 and CDR2 are LNHDA and SQIVND (reference sequence). V was clipped by 8 bases and J by 5 bases, with 16 bases between them. The CDR3 covers 15 residues. CDR3 loop: CASYPGQGNNSPLHF. In DNA, the CDR3 is TGTGCCAGTTACCCCGGGCAGGGCAATAATTCACCCCTCCACTTT.

This clone showed up just a few times. The chain uses TRBV7-9 and TRBJ1-2; D perhaps matches TRBD1 (5 bases). This CDR3 is built from 16 residues. The germline V and J ends were trimmed by 5 bases and 8 bases, with 24 bases remaining between them. The germline V gene encodes CDR1 SEHNR and CDR2 FQNEAQ (reference sequence). In DNA form, the CDR3 reads TGTGCCAGCAGCCTTAAATCAGGGCTTCTAGTTAAGGGCTACACCTTC. Translating gives CASSLKSGLLVKGYTF.

This clone was detected ten times or more. V is TRBV5-5 and J is TRBJ2-6, with TRBD1 matching 8 bases. J lost 1 base, V lost 0 bases, and 3 bases had no gene match. CDR1 and CDR2 (germline): SGHKS, YYEKEE (reference sequence). This CDR3 is 17 amino acids long. CDR3 nucleotides: TGTGCCAGCAGCTTGGGCAGGGGGCTTTCTGGGGCCAACGTCCTGACTTTC. Its protein product is CASSLGRGLSGANVLTF.

This clone was counted only a few times. This chain links TRBV19 with TRBJ2-5; tentative D call: TRBD1 (6 bases). CDR1 LNHDA and CDR2 SQIVND come from the germline V gene (reference sequence). The CDR3 covers 15 residues. The V gene lost 1 base and the J gene lost 4 bases, with 13 bases spanning the gap. CDR3 protein: CASSIGQGQGETQYF. CDR3 nucleotide sequence: TGTGCCAGTAGTATAGGGCAGGGGCAGGGAGAGACCCAGTACTTC.

As regards this clone: An end of the junction does not agree with germline; a read error may underlie this. The chain employs TRBV5-5 and TRBJ2-4, with D perhaps matching TRBD1 (6 bases). Germline V gives CDR1 SGHKS, CDR2 YYEKEE (reference sequence). This CDR3 is 13 amino acids long. The CDR3 DNA reads as TGTGCCAGCAGCTTTCTGGCGACAGGCCCACCTTTTTTC. Amino acids: CASSFLATGPPFF.

CDR3 sequence: CASSLAFVTKNTGELFF. The CDR3 DNA follows: TGCGCCAGCAGCTTGGCATTTGTCACAAAGAACACCGGGGAGCTGTTTTTT. The V and J genes are TRBV5-1 and TRBJ2-2, with no clear D. This CDR3 has 17 amino acids. Germline lookup yields CDR1 SGHRS and CDR2 YFSETQ. Trimming removed 0 bases at V and 1 base at J, with 13 bases between. Drawing the rest from reference TRBV5-1 and TRBJ2-2, the complete variable domain is KAGVTQTPRYLIKTRGQQVTLSCSPISGHRSVSWYQQTPGQGLQFLFEYFSETQRNKGNFPGRFSGRQFSNSRSEMNVSTLELGDSALYLCASSLAFVTKNTGELFFGEGSRLTVL.

The CDR3 DNA sequence: TGCAGCGTGGTCTGGGGCAAAGGCACTGAAGCTTTCTTT. This sequence encodes CSVVWGKGTEAFF. The V call is TRBV29-1, the J call TRBJ1-1; D perhaps matches TRBD1 (5 bases). V gave up 6 bases and J gave up 4 bases, with 15 bases separating them. The germline CDR1 and CDR2 sequences are SQVTM and ANQGSEA. This CDR3 is 13 amino acids long.

This clone was counted a few times. The rearrangement links TRBV20-1 to TRBJ1-5; D remains ambiguous. Looked up from germline, CDR1 is DFQATT and CDR2 is SNEGSKA (reference sequence). This CDR3 spans 11 amino acids. Trimming left V 7 bases short and J 1 base short, with 5 bases between. CDR3 sequence: CSVGSNQPQHF. The CDR3 DNA sequence: TGCAGTGTCGGGAGCAATCAGCCCCAGCATTTT.

V is TRBV5-1 and J is TRBJ1-1, with D tentatively TRBD1 (6 bases). Per germline, CDR1 SGHRS and CDR2 YFSETQ. The CDR3 contains 14 residues. The ends were cut back, 3 bases at V and 0 bases at J, with 9 bases in the middle. The CDR3 sequence is CASSWGQLNTEAFF. CDR3 sequence (DNA): TGCGCCAGCAGCTGGGGACAACTGAACACTGAAGCTTTCTTT. The full variable domain, in which reference TRBV5-1 and TRBJ1-1 provide the parts outside the CDR3, is KAGVTQTPRYLIKTRGQQVTLSCSPISGHRSVSWYQQTPGQGLQFLFEYFSETQRNKGNFPGRFSGRQFSNSRSEMNVSTLELGDSALYLCASSWGQLNTEAFFGQGTRLTVV.

The table lists this clone with a few counts. V gene TRBV11-3 combines with J gene TRBJ2-1; 7 bases line up with TRBD2. Per the germline V gene, CDR1 is SGHNT and CDR2 is YENEEA. With V trimmed by 6 bases and J by 8 bases, 13 bases remained unmatched. CDR3 size: 15 residues. CDR3 in DNA: TGTGCCAGCAGTAGTCGAAAACTAGGGAGGGATGAGCAGTTCTTC. It yields the protein CASSSRKLGRDEQFF. Full variable domain (outside the CDR3, taken from reference TRBV11-3 and TRBJ2-1): EAGVVQSPRYKIIEKKQPVAFWCNPISGHNTLYWYLQNLGQGPELLIRYENEEAVDDSQLPKDRFSAERLKGVDSTLKIQPAELGDSAVYLCASSSRKLGRDEQFFGPGTRLTVL.

A few counts support this clone. The V and J genes are TRBV6-5 and TRBJ2-1, with 11 bases that match TRBD2. Germline V CDR1 and CDR2: MNHEY, SVGAGI. The CDR3 is made up of 14 amino acids. V shed 5 bases and J 7 bases; nucleotides not matched to a gene: 4. The CDR3 DNA is TGTGCCAGCAGTGCTAGCGGGGGGCGGAATGAGCAGTTCTTC. This sequence encodes CASSASGGRNEQFF.